The 7 T cell receptor beta chains listed next were all sequenced from one sample in a study of Tregs in tolerant kidney transplant recipients. Generated by immunoSEQ multiplex PCR, the TCRdb table keeps only in-frame clones and is missing some. This repertoire includes tens of thousands of clones. The specimen was CD4+ T cells from blood, collected before the transplant. These receptors were collected from a human donor who received a combined kidney and bone marrow transplant.

A word on this clone: With the read ending 3 residues before the CDR3 end, the germline J gene is used to fill in that end. J is TRBJ2-5 and V is TRBV6-1; unclear D gene. V was clipped by 1 base and J by 1 base, with 13 bases between them. Germline CDR1 MNHNS, CDR2 SASEGT. CDR3 length: 16 amino acids. The CDR3 sequence: CASSEGPGQLQETQYF. Incomplete CDR3 DNA: TGTGCCAGCAGTGAAGGTCCAGGTCAGCTCCAAGAGACC.

The sequenced part of the CDR3 DNA is TGTGCCAGCAGCGCCGGGACTAGCGGATACAATGAG. Protein sequence: CASSAGTSGYNE. The entire CDR3 protein reads CASSAGTSGYNEQFF. The V and J genes are TRBV7-2 and TRBJ2-1; TRBD2 agrees at 11 bases. The CDR3 end is not reached by the read, which stops 3 residues before it; the germline J gene fills it in. The CDR3 is 15 amino acids. V trimming: 5 bases; J trimming: 4 bases; junction bases outside the gene matches: 4. The germline gives CDR1 SGHTA, CDR2 FQGNSA.

Details on this clone: The CDR3 end lies 3 residues beyond the end of the read and is filled in from the germline J gene. The chain links TRBV20-1 to TRBJ2-3; 8 bases align to TRBD2. This CDR3 spans 17 amino acids. Germline CDR1 and CDR2: DFQATT and SNEGSKA (reference sequence). With 0 bases clipped from V and 4 bases from J, the junction kept 12 bases outside the gene matches. Partial CDR3 DNA: TGCAGTGCTAGAGATGACCTCCGAGCGGGGGAACCAGATACG. The encoded protein is CSARDDLRAGEPDT. In full, the CDR3 is CSARDDLRAGEPDTQYF.

Remarks on this clone: Coverage ceases 3 residues before the CDR3 finishes, and the germline J gene fills in the end. The genes are TRBV7-2 and TRBJ2-5; TRBD2 might be the D (6 bases). The CDR3 has 15 residues. The V end was cut by 6 bases, the J end by 1 base, with 15 bases between. Germline assignment: CDR1 SGHTA and CDR2 FQGNSA. Partial CDR3 DNA: TGTGCCAGCAGGTGGAGCGGGTCGACCCAAGAGACC. Its translation: CASRWSGSTQET. The whole CDR3 sequence is CASRWSGSTQETQYF.

As concerns this clone: Read data end 3 residues before the CDR3 end; the end is taken from the germline J gene. This sequence joins TRBV19 and TRBJ2-3; 10 bases fit TRBD2. V trimming: 4 bases; J trimming: 3 bases; junction bases outside the gene matches: 1. The CDR3 sequence is 14 residues long. The germline V gene encodes CDR1 LNHDA and CDR2 SQIVND (reference sequence). The sequenced part of the CDR3 DNA is TGTGCCAGTAGTAGTAGCGGGAGGACAGATACG. Translated: CASSSSGRTDT. The CDR3 reads in full as CASSSSGRTDTQYF.

Of note for this clone: The read ends 3 residues shy of where the CDR3 ends; the end is completed using the germline J gene. The V call is TRBV10-2, the J call TRBJ2-5; weak D call: TRBD2 (5 bases). Per the germline V gene, CDR1 is WSHSY and CDR2 is SAAADI. V lost 6 bases, J lost 5 bases, and 13 bases lay in between. The CDR3 totals 13 residues. The CDR3: CASSEGRVETQYF. CDR3 bases read: TGCGCCAGCAGCGAGGGAAGGGTGGAGACC.

On this clone: The DNA ends 3 residues before the CDR3 does, and the rest of the CDR3 is filled in from the germline J gene. V usage is TRBV7-9 and J usage is TRBJ2-7; 7 positions agree with TRBD1. The CDR3 has 14 residues. Germline CDR1 is SEHNR and CDR2 is FQNEAQ (reference sequence). V was clipped by 4 bases and J by 6 bases; unmatched bases: 9. CDR3 sequence reads: CASSSQGDLGEQYF. CDR3 DNA (partial): TGTGCCAGCAGCTCTCAGGGGGACCTGGGCGAG. Full variable domain (rest looked up from reference TRBV7-9 and TRBJ2-7): DTGVSQNPRHKITKRGQNVTFRCDPISEHNRLYWYRQTLGQGPEFLTYFQNEAQLEKSRLLSDRFSAERPKGSFSTLEIQRTEQGDSAMYLCASSSQGDLGEQYFGPGTRLTVT.